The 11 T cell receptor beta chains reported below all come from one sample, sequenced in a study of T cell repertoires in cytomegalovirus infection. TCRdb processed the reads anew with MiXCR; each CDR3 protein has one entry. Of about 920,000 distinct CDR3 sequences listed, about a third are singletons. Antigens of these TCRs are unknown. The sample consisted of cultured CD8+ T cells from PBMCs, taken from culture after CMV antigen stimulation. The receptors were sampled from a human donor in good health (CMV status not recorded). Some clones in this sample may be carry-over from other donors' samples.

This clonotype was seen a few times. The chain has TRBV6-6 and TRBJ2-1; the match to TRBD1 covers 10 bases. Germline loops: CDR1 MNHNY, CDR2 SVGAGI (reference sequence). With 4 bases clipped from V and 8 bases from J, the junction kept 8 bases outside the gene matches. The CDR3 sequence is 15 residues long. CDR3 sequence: CASSSKSGTGDEQFF. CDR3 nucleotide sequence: TGTGCCAGCAGTTCGAAATCCGGGACAGGGGATGAGCAGTTCTTC.

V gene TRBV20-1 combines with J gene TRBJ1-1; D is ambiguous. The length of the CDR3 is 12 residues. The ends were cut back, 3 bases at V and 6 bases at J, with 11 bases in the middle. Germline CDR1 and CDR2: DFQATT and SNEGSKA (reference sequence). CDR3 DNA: TGCAGTGCTAGGGACGGGCTATCTGAAGCTTTCTTT. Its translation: CSARDGLSEAFF.

CDR3 sequence (DNA): TGTGCCAGCAGCCAATGGGGACAGCAGAACACTGAAGCTTTCTTT. Amino acids: CASSQWGQQNTEAFF. The chain joins TRBV14 to TRBJ1-1; TRBD1 agrees at 7 bases. CDR1 is SGHDN, CDR2 FVKESK, per germline. The CDR3 totals 15 residues. V dropped 2 bases and J dropped 1; count of bases not matched to a gene: 4. Supplemented by reference TRBV14 and TRBJ1-1, the full variable domain reads EAGVTQFPSHSVIEKGQTVTLRCDPISGHDNLYWYRRVMGKEIKFLLHFVKESKQDESGMPNNRFLAERTGGTYSTLKVQPAELEDSGVYFCASSQWGQQNTEAFFGQGTRLTVV.

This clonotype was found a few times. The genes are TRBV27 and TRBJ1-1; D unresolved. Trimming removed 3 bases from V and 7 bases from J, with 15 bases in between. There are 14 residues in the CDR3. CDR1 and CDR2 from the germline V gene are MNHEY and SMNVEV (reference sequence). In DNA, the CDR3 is TGTGCCAGCAGTTTTTTTGGACGGGCCGATGAAGCTTTCTTT. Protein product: CASSFFGRADEAFF.

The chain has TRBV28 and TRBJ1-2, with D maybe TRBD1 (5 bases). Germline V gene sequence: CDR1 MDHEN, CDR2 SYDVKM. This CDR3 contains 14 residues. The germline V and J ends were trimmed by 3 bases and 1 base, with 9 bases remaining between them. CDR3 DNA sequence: TGTGCCAGCAGTTTGTGGGACTTTAACTATGGCTACACCTTC. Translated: CASSLWDFNYGYTF.

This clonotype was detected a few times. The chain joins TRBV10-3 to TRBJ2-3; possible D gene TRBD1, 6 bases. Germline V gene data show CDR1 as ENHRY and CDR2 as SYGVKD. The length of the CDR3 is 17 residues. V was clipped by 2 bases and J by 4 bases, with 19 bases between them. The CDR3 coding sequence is TGTGCCATCAGTGAGCCTTTAACAGGGATTGGGGCAGATACGCAGTATTTT. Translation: CAISEPLTGIGADTQYF.

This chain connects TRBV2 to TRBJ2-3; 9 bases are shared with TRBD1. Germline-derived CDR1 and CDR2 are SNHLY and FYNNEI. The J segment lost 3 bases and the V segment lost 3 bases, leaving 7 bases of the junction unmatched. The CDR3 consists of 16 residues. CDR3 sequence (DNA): TGTGCCAGCAGTGATGGTACAGGGGGCATTACAGATACGCAGTATTTT. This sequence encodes CASSDGTGGITDTQYF.

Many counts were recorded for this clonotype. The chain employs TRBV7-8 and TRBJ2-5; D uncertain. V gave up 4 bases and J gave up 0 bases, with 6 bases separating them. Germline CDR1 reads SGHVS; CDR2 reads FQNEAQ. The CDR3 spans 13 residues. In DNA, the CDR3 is TGTGCCAGCAGCTCAGTTTACCAAGAGACCCAGTACTTC. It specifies CASSSVYQETQYF.

The CDR3 is CASSWTEGTDTQYF. The CDR3 nucleotides are TGTGCCAGCAGTTGGACAGAGGGCACAGATACGCAGTATTTT. The chain has TRBV27 and TRBJ2-3; TRBD1 is a possible D gene (6 bases). The CDR3 extends over 14 amino acids. Germline CDR1 MNHEY, CDR2 SMNVEV (reference sequence). The V end was cut by 4 bases, the J end by 1 base, with 9 bases between.

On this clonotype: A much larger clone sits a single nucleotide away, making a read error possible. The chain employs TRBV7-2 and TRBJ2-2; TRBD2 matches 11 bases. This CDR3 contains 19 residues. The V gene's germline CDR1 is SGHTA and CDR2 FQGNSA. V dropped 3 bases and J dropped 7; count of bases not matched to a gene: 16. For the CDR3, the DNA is TGTGCCAGCAGCTTGAATAGCGGGGGGGTACCCCGGAGTGTCGGGGAGCTGTTTTTT. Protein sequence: CASSLNSGGVPRSVGELFF.

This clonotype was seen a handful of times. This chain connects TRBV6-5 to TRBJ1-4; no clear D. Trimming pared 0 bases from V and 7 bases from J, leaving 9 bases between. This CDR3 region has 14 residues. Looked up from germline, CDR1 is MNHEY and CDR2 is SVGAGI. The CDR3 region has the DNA TGTGCCAGCAGTTACTCGGCGGGGTTTGAAAAACTGTTTTTT. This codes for CASSYSAGFEKLFF.